This T cell receptor (beta chain) was sequenced in a study of cytomegalovirus exposure and HLA in healthy donors (dated by TCRdb to about 2017). About the investigation overall: According to an earlier analysis of a few hundred of the donors, some 180 million T cells yielded 117 million unique TCR beta sequences and 276 Gb of sequence data. Donor age, sex, ethnicity and CMV serostatus were compiled together with the repertoire data. Of the roughly 410 genotyped donors, less than 85% were placed in the genetic ancestry cluster associated with self-reported Caucasian donors. To study patterns of TCR occurrence, a later analysis re-analyzed previously published TCR beta repertoires from 666 donors and added high-resolution HLA genotyping. All discovery cohort repertoires had been generated using a single sequencing platform. In a later genetic analysis, genome-wide SNP genotypes for about 65% of the roughly 700 donors were used, and that subset was treated as a discovery cohort. In addition to the first cohort of 500 to 850 subjects, a separate validation cohort of approximately 120 different subjects was used. Roughly five DR-DQ haplotypes were treated as single units for association and clustering because of strong linkage in the cohort. Among 350 to 400 genotyped donors of the cohort, an average of about 240,000 unique TCR beta nucleotide sequences were sequenced per donor, roughly a sixth of them non-productive. In an earlier analysis of roughly 600 of the donors, high-throughput TCR beta sequencing was used to judge whether each TCR beta V gene segment behaved as functional or pseudogenic. HLA typing included class I and class II loci at four-digit resolution. About 310 gigabases of sequencing data and tens of millions of unique TCR sequences were included in an early release covering about 700 HLA-typed donors. To predict cytomegalovirus infection status, the study brought together high-throughput TCR immunosequencing, statistical association of individual TCRs with disease status, and machine learning. The T cell repertoires of several hundred subjects were profiled by immunosequencing and related to cytomegalovirus serostatus. The later analysis used no new phenotypic data to find candidate immune exposures, relying instead on TCR beta sequences and their occurrence across donors. Typing coverage differed by locus: A, B, C, DRB1 and DQB1 were typed in about 629-640 donors, DQA1 in about 510, DPA1 in 600 to 610, and DPB1 in approximately 450. The aim of the study was to test whether cataloging public T cell receptors could identify signatures of past pathogen exposure.

Libraries were built with the immunoSEQ multiplex PCR assay. The multiplex PCR relied on a mix of 60 forward primers for TCR Vbeta segments and 13 reverse primers for TCR Jbeta segments. The CDR3 region of rearranged TCR beta genes was amplified from genomic DNA by a multiplex PCR assay. The amplified TCR beta libraries were sequenced on the Illumina HiSeq System as 87-base-pair reads. Turning to the authors' computational methods: Across the roughly 640 repertoires, a later analysis counted 78 million or so unique TCR beta chains, 9.5 million to 12 million of which were shared by at least two donors. Raw reads were error-corrected and collapsed into unique sequences with a nearest-neighbor algorithm that merged closely related sequences to remove PCR and sequencing errors. V, D and J gene segments were assigned by aligning CDR3 sequences to IMGT reference sequences. For a sequence to be retained, a match of at least six nucleotides to both a V gene segment and a J gene segment was required. A rearrangement counted as productive if the CDR3 had no stop codons and remained in frame with V and J, and every other rearrangement counted as non-productive. CDR3 was defined by IMGT convention, running from the second conserved V-encoded cysteine to the conserved J-encoded phenylalanine. Sequences without an unambiguous match to a single V gene segment were excluded from the earlier analysis of 500 to 700 of the donors. In an earlier analysis of approximately 590 of the donors, V segments were called functional above 56.7% productive rearrangements and were called segregating when the between-donor standard deviation exceeded 5%. To diagnose cytomegalovirus status from the catalog of TCR beta chain sequences, a statistical classification framework was built. In a later analysis, TCR nucleotide sequences were compared against IMGT/GENE-DB human TR gene sequences so that V and J genes could be assigned. Using the TCRdist pipeline, a later analysis assigned CDR3 sequences along with most-parsimonious VDJ recombination scenarios. In a later analysis, each TCR beta chain was defined by its CDR3 amino acid sequence together with its V-gene family, and reads lacking a unique V-gene family were excluded. As a way to deal with suspected cross-contamination and a sequencing artifact, a later analysis dropped roughly 600 nucleotide sequences that were highly shared and had low generation probability. A later analysis calculated a clonal expansion index for each public chain from normalized within-repertoire ranks of inferred template counts. Generation probabilities in a later analysis came from a VDJ recombination model fitted to out-of-frame rearrangements, and those results were checked against IGoR. In a later analysis, hypergeometric tests were used to score TCR-TCR, TCR-HLA and TCR-CMV co-occurrence, with a repertoire-size bias correction applied to TCR pairs. To estimate false discovery rates, a later analysis permuted the HLA or CMV assignments 20 times. A later analysis grouped co-occurring TCRs with DBSCAN, adding TCRdist sequence similarity when clustering within HLA-allele-positive subsets. Co-occurrence clustering excluded repertoires with fewer than 30,000 or more than 120,000 public chains, plus five with anomalous nucleotide sharing. Held by TCRdb, this immuneACCESS table contains in-frame sequences only and omits some clones. Under half of the omission traces to an unresolved V gene where checked; the cause of the rest is unknown. V and J calls and clone size follow that table, whereas D and trimming were derived from the DNA. The sample has roughly 130,000 clones on record, more than 80% of them singletons. The ten largest clones take up 1% of the sample.

Worth noting for this clone: Its cognate antigen has yet to be identified. It has no much larger one-base neighbor in the sample; base qualities were not kept.

V drops 6 bases and J drops 1 base, leaving 8 bases in between. The CDR3 holds 13 amino acids from the cysteine to the phenylalanine. Of all the DNA, just the CDR3 is kept, 39 bases in frame from base 1. Per the germline V gene, SGHTS is the CDR1 and YDEGEE is the CDR2. Beyond this particular receptor, the publication reports: CMV serostatus was the only immune exposure information available for the cohort. Roughly uniform sequencing depth across donors was assumed in presence/absence analyses, although this assumption may not hold. A later analysis found that most CMV-associated TCR beta chains appeared HLA-restricted, with HLA associations seemingly driven largely by CMV exposure. Linkage disequilibrium might explain the correlated functional status among segregating V segments, but an unknown experimental factor could not be excluded. In an earlier analysis of 500 to 650 of the donors, most TCR beta V segments appeared in productive rearrangements about 87% or about 30% of the time, broadly matching IMGT annotations. A further reported finding was that TCR beta sequences accurately predicted the HLA-A and HLA-B alleles for most subjects in the first cohort. A later analysis reported that several top co-occurrence clusters appeared linked to parvovirus B19, influenza, CMV and Epstein-Barr virus. In a later analysis, TCR association rates were found to vary across HLA loci, with the most associated TCRs seen for DRB1 alleles and the fewest for HLA-C alleles. A group of highly shared sequence variants was considered likely to be a technical artifact of the sequencing pipeline. The earlier analysis of a few hundred of the donors excluded roughly 16 rarely observed V segments, including chromosome 9 orphons, because counts were too low. When HLA alleles, especially DR and DQ, strongly co-occurred, TCR associations were difficult to assign to individual alleles. In a later genetic analysis, a missense DCLRE1C variant was associated with V-gene and J-gene trimming of TCR beta chains, and the association was replicated in an independent cohort. While some public TCRs were present in many individuals, most TCR sequences turned up only very rarely across donors. In both the original and validation cohorts, the classifier was reported to diagnose cytomegalovirus status with high specificity and sensitivity. A later analysis associated 16,951 TCR beta sequences with specific HLA alleles at a false discovery rate of 0.05. The authors suggested that the approach could potentially be extended to other disease states and immunological phenotypes. Because HLA typing was unavailable for some donors at each locus, only the typed subset was used in association tests. A later analysis found that HLA-associated TCR beta chains were more clonally expanded and had lower generation probabilities than equally common non-associated chains. A few of the identified cytomegalovirus-associated TCR beta chains were confirmed in vitro to be specific for cytomegalovirus antigens. Compared with the 666-donor mean, donors in an Asian-associated ancestry cluster had fewer N-insertions in productive TCRs, according to a later genetic analysis. In the study, approximately 160 TCR beta chains were listed as associated with cytomegalovirus. Only TCR beta chains were sequenced in this cohort, and the absence of alpha or paired-chain data limited detectable features. Because the 87-base-pair reads could not distinguish some IMGT-functional V segments, including TRBV6-2 and TRBV6-3, those segments were excluded.

The cohort consisted of hundreds of healthy bone marrow donors. All cohort members were sampled while nominally healthy, although unrecorded immune exposures were likely present. The donor tested CMV seronegative, placing the donor among the 350 to 400 seronegative members of the cohort. Each donor provided a peripheral blood sample, and peripheral blood mononuclear cells were used for TCR beta sequencing. Genomic DNA extraction from the blood cell samples was performed with the Qiagen DNeasy Blood Extraction Kit. The sequence is built from TRBV5-8 and TRBJ1-5, with no reliable assignment of the D segment. Sequencing was done on a sample of PBMCs. This TCR came from a man aged 35 to 55 in good health and CMV-seronegative. The bases read TGTGCCAGCACCCTCTCCAGCAATCAGCCCCAGCATTTT. Its protein product is CASTLSSNQPQHF. Extended through the reference TRBV5-8 and TRBJ1-5 proteins, this CDR3 yields the full variable domain: EAGVTQSPTHLIKTRGQQATLRCSPISGHTSVYWYQQALGLGLQFLLWYDEGEERNRGNFPPRFSGRQFPNYSSELNVNALELEDSALYLCASTLSSNQPQHFGDGTRLSIL.